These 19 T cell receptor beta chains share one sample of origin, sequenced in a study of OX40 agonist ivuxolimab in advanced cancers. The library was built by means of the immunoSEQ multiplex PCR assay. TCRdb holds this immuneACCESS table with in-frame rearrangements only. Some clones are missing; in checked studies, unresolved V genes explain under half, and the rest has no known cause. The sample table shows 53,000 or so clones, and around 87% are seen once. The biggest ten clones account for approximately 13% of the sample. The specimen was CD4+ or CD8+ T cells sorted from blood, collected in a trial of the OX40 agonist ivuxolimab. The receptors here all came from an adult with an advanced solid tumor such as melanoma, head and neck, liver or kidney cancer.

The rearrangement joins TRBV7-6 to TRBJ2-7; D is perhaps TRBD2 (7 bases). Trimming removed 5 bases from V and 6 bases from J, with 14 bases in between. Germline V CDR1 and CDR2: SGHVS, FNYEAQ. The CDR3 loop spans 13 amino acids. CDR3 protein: CASSREGGAEQYF. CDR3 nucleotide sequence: TGTGCCAGCAGCCGCGAAGGGGGGGCCGAGCAGTACTTC. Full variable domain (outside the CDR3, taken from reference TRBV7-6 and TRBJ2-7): GAGVSQSPRYKVTKRGQDVALRCDPISGHVSLYWYRQALGQGPEFLTYFNYEAQQDKSGLPNDRFSAERPEGSISTLTIQRTEQRDSAMYRCASSREGGAEQYFGPGTRLTVT.

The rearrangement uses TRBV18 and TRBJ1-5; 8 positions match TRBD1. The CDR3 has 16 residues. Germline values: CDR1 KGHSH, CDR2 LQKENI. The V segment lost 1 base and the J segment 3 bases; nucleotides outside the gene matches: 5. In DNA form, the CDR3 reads TGTGCCAGCTCACCACTGGACAGGGCAGCCAATCAGCCCCAGCATTTT. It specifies CASSPLDRAANQPQHF.

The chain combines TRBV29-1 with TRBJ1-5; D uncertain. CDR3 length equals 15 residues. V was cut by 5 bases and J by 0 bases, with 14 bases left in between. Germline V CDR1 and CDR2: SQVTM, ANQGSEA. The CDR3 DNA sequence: TGCAGCGTTCAGCGGGATGGTGATAGCAATCAGCCCCAGCATTTT. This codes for CSVQRDGDSNQPQHF.

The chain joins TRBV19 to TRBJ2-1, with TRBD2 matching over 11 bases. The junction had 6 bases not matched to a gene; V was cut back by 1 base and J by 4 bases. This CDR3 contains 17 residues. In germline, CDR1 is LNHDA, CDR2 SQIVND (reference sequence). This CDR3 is CASSIGGVAGGYNEQFF. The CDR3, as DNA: TGTGCCAGTAGTATAGGGGGGGTAGCGGGAGGGTACAATGAGCAGTTCTTC.

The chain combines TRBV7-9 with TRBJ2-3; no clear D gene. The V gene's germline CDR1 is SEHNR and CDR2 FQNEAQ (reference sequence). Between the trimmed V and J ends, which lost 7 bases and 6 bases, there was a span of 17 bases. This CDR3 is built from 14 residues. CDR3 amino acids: CASTAFEERDTQYF. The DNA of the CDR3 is TGTGCCAGCACCGCTTTCGAGGAGAGGGATACGCAGTATTTT.

The CDR3 DNA sequence: TGTGCCAGCAGGAGCGGGAGGTACCAAGAGACCCAGTACTTC. Amino acid sequence: CASRSGRYQETQYF. The rearrangement uses TRBV6-1 and TRBJ2-5; 9 nucleotides agree with TRBD2. With V trimmed by 6 bases and J by 0 bases, 2 bases remained unmatched. CDR1 is MNHNS, CDR2 SASEGT, per germline. This CDR3 contains 14 residues.

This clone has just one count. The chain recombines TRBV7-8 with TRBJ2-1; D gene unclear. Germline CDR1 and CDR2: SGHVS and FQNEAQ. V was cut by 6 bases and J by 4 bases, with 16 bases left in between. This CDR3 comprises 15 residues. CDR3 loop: CASSTGSGNYNEQFF. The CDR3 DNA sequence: TGTGCCAGCAGTACCGGGTCTGGCAATTACAATGAGCAGTTCTTC.

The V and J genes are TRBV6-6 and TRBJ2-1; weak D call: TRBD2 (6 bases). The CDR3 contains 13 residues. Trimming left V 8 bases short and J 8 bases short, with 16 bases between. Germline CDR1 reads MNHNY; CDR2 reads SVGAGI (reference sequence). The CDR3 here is CASSRRGGYEQFF. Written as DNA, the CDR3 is TGTGCCAGCTCTCGCCGGGGAGGTTATGAGCAGTTCTTC.

CDR3 sequence reads: CASNVPGTGVPMNTEAFF. CDR3 nucleotides: TGTGCCAGCAACGTACCCGGGACAGGGGTCCCAATGAACACTGAAGCTTTCTTT. V usage is TRBV5-6 and J usage is TRBJ1-1, with TRBD1 identical over 10 bases. After removal of 6 bases from V and 0 bases from J, the junction contained 14 bases not matched to a gene. Germline V lookup: CDR1 SGHDT, CDR2 YYEEEE. The CDR3 sequence is 18 residues long.

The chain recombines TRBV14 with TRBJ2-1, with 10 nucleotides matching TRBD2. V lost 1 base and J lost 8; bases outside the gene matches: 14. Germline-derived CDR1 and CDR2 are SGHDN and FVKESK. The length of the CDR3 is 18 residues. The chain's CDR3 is CASSQVTLLAGVGDEQFF. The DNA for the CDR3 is TGTGCCAGCAGCCAAGTTACCCTCCTAGCGGGAGTTGGGGATGAGCAGTTCTTC.

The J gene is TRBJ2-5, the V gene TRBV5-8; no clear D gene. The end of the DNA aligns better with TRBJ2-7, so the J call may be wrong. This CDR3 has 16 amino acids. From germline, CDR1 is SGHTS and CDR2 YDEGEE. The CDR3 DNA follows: TGTGCCAGCAGCTTGCCCCCCGCCTGGGGTACCTACGAGCAGTACTTC. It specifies CASSLPPAWGTYEQYF.

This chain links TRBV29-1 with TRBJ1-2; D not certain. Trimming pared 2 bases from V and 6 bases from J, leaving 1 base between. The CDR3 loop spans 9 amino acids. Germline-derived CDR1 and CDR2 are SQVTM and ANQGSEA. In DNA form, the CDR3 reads TGCAGCGTTGAAAATGGCTACACCTTC. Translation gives CSVENGYTF.

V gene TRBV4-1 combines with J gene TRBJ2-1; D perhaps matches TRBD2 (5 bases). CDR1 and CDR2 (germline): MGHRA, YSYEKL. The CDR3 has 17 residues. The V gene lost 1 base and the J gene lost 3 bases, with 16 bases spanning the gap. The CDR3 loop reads CASSQAPWERLYNEQFF. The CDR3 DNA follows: TGCGCCAGCAGCCAAGCTCCTTGGGAGAGACTCTACAATGAGCAGTTCTTC.

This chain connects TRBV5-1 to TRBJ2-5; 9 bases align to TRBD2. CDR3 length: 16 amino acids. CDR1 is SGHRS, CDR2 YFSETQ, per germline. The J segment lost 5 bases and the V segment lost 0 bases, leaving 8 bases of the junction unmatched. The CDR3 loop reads CASSLAPGLARETQYF. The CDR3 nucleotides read TGCGCCAGCAGCTTGGCACCGGGACTAGCACGTGAGACCCAGTACTTC.

CDR3 loop: CASSLGAAVSTDTQYF. As DNA, the CDR3 is TGCGCCAGCAGCTTGGGGGCCGCGGTAAGCACAGATACGCAGTATTTT. This sequence joins TRBV5-1 and TRBJ2-3; no clear D gene. Germline-derived CDR1 and CDR2 are SGHRS and YFSETQ. The CDR3 length is 16 residues. Trimming took 0 bases from V and 0 from J, leaving 11 bases between them. The full variable domain, rest sourced from reference TRBV5-1 and TRBJ2-3, is KAGVTQTPRYLIKTRGQQVTLSCSPISGHRSVSWYQQTPGQGLQFLFEYFSETQRNKGNFPGRFSGRQFSNSRSEMNVSTLELGDSALYLCASSLGAAVSTDTQYFGPGTRLTVL.

Here the CDR3 DNA reads TGTGCCAGCAGCCCCCGGACGGGACTAGCGGGAACAGATACGCAGTATTTT. The encoded protein is CASSPRTGLAGTDTQYF. The V gene is TRBV7-6, the J gene TRBJ2-3; 13 bases agree with TRBD2. Germline CDR1 and CDR2: SGHVS and FNYEAQ. The CDR3 covers 17 residues. V lost 5 bases to trimming and J lost 3 bases; unmatched junction nucleotides: 8.

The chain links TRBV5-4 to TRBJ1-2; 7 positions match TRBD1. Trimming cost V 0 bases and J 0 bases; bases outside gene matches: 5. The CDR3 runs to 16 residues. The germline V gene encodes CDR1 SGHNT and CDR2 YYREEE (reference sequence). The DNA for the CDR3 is TGTGCCAGCAGCTTGGGCAGGGGGGGCGCTAACTATGGCTACACCTTC. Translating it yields CASSLGRGGANYGYTF. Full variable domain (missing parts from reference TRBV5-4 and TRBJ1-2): ETGVTQSPTHLIKTRGQQVTLRCSSQSGHNTVSWYQQALGQGPQFIFQYYREEENGRGNFPPRFSGLQFPNYSSELNVNALELDDSALYLCASSLGRGGANYGYTFGSGTRLTVV.

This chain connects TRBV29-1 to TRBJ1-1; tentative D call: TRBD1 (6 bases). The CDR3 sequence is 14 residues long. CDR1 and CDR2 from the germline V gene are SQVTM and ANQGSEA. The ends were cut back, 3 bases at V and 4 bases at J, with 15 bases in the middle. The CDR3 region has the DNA TGCAGCGTTGAGGGCAGGGGATCTAGCACTGAAGCTTTCTTT. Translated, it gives CSVEGRGSSTEAFF.

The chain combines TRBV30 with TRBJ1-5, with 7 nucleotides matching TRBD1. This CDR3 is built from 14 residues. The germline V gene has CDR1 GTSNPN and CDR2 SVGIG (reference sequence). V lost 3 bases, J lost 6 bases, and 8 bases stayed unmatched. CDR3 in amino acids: CAWSLDRVPQPQHF. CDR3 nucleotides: TGTGCCTGGAGCCTAGACAGGGTGCCTCAGCCCCAGCATTTT. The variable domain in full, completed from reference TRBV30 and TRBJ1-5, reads SQTIHQWPATLVQPVGSPLSLECTVEGTSNPNLYWYRQAAGRGLQLLFYSVGIGQISSEVPQNLSASRPQDRQFILSSKKLLLSDSGFYLCAWSLDRVPQPQHFGDGTRLSIL.